The rows below give T cell receptor beta chains drawn from one sample of a study of beta chain features in type 1 diabetes. Produced via immunoSEQ multiplex PCR; TCRdb's table is partial and in-frame only. The sample has hundreds of thousands of clones; roughly 13% are singletons. Sequencing was carried out using naive CD4+ T cells from blood. The receptors derive from a man younger than 35 with type 1 diabetes. Each CDR3 is given without its conserved first and last residue.

j_gene: TRBJ2-5; v_gene: TRBV5-4; CDR3aa: ASSFGQGAGETQY
j_gene: TRBJ1-4; v_gene: TRBV4-2; CDR3aa: ASSPGLLNEKLF
j_gene: TRBJ2-2; v_gene: TRBV6-4; CDR3aa: ASSDRTGELF
j_gene: TRBJ2-1; v_gene: TRBV5-1; CDR3aa: ASSVPLSSYNEQF
j_gene: TRBJ1-4; v_gene: TRBV30; CDR3aa: AWSLGRLNEKLF
j_gene: TRBJ1-1; v_gene: TRBV28; CDR3aa: ASLEGHTEAF
j_gene: TRBJ2-3; v_gene: TRBV9; CDR3aa: ASSTRTSGPIDTQY
j_gene: TRBJ2-1; v_gene: TRBV21-1; CDR3aa: ASSKAHSGGFNEQF
j_gene: TRBJ2-3; v_gene: TRBV14; CDR3aa: ASSQKQRNGDTQY
j_gene: TRBJ1-5; v_gene: TRBV7-9; CDR3aa: ASSPGTLGGQPQH
j_gene: TRBJ1-5; v_gene: TRBV18; CDR3aa: ASSPDRASNQPQH
j_gene: TRBJ2-2; v_gene: TRBV30; CDR3aa: ARSEMVGELF
j_gene: TRBJ2-3; v_gene: TRBV6-5; CDR3aa: ASSRGSGGGNTQY
j_gene: TRBJ2-7; v_gene: TRBV18; CDR3aa: ASSLGPNSYEQY
j_gene: TRBJ2-7; v_gene: TRBV30; CDR3aa: AWSVPNKQY
j_gene: TRBJ1-2; v_gene: TRBV2; CDR3aa: ASSAAGNYGYT
j_gene: TRBJ2-5; v_gene: TRBV12-5; CDR3aa: ASGLERGGNQY
j_gene: TRBJ2-3; v_gene: TRBV18; CDR3aa: ASSLEGFSTDTQY
j_gene: TRBJ2-7; v_gene: TRBV21-1; CDR3aa: ASRRDPGHEQY
j_gene: TRBJ2-5; v_gene: TRBV7-3; CDR3aa: ASSLQRTSGGYQETQY
j_gene: TRBJ2-5; v_gene: TRBV9; CDR3aa: ASSPGAGETQY
j_gene: TRBJ2-1; v_gene: TRBV2; CDR3aa: ASSEGGTGAINEQF
j_gene: TRBJ2-1; v_gene: TRBV30; CDR3aa: ASSQGNYNEQF
j_gene: TRBJ1-5; v_gene: TRBV6-5; CDR3aa: ASSPRGNSNQPQH
j_gene: TRBJ1-1; v_gene: TRBV7-9; CDR3aa: ASSPRGGLVMNTEAF
j_gene: TRBJ1-1; v_gene: TRBV5-1; CDR3aa: ASSPEGGRNTEAF
j_gene: TRBJ2-2; v_gene: TRBV18; CDR3aa: ASSPRDSTGELF
j_gene: TRBJ2-1; v_gene: TRBV6-1; CDR3aa: AVQGYNEQF
j_gene: TRBJ1-2; v_gene: TRBV7-9; CDR3aa: ASSLNLEGYGYT
j_gene: TRBJ1-5; v_gene: TRBV29-1; CDR3aa: SVAGGYGNQPQH
j_gene: TRBJ2-5; v_gene: TRBV25-1; CDR3aa: ASSGLGRGETQY
j_gene: TRBJ1-5; v_gene: TRBV30; CDR3aa: AWGGQGGQPQH
j_gene: TRBJ1-5; v_gene: TRBV29-1; CDR3aa: SRCWSNQPQH
j_gene: TRBJ1-5; v_gene: TRBV29-1; CDR3aa: SVDPGLGQPQH
j_gene: TRBJ2-1; v_gene: TRBV5-1; CDR3aa: ASSLAVIAGGNEQF
j_gene: TRBJ2-1; v_gene: TRBV2; CDR3aa: ASSARGASYNEQF
j_gene: TRBJ1-1; v_gene: TRBV19; CDR3aa: ASSNYVLAGTEAF
j_gene: TRBJ2-2; v_gene: TRBV18; CDR3aa: ASSTDRITGELF
j_gene: TRBJ2-7; v_gene: TRBV7-9; CDR3aa: ASSLSLAGAPYEQY
j_gene: TRBJ1-2; v_gene: TRBV7-2; CDR3aa: ASSLVFQGLNGYT
j_gene: TRBJ1-6; v_gene: TRBV30; CDR3aa: AWSVLQSRNSPLH
j_gene: TRBJ2-7; v_gene: TRBV5-1; CDR3aa: ASSSGGPGRGEQY
j_gene: TRBJ2-5; v_gene: TRBV7-9; CDR3aa: ASSHPRQTQY
j_gene: TRBJ2-3; v_gene: TRBV5-1; CDR3aa: ASRSGTGGYTQY
j_gene: TRBJ2-7; v_gene: TRBV19; CDR3aa: ASSPRRSSYEQY
j_gene: TRBJ2-7; v_gene: TRBV29-1; CDR3aa: SAQGTRGEQY
j_gene: TRBJ1-1; v_gene: TRBV10-3; CDR3aa: AISETGSTEAF
j_gene: TRBJ2-2; v_gene: TRBV9; CDR3aa: ASTPSGRGNTGELF
j_gene: TRBJ2-1; v_gene: TRBV10-1; CDR3aa: ASRRDRTYNEQF
j_gene: TRBJ2-5; v_gene: TRBV2; CDR3aa: ASSEAVRTQY
j_gene: TRBJ2-1; v_gene: TRBV5-1; CDR3aa: ASSLRVSSSSYNEQF
j_gene: TRBJ2-7; v_gene: TRBV18; CDR3aa: ASAGSSYEQY
j_gene: TRBJ2-1; v_gene: TRBV6-6; CDR3aa: ASSYPASGRFNEQF
j_gene: TRBJ2-7; v_gene: TRBV7-8; CDR3aa: ASSLPTSGPSYEQY
j_gene: TRBJ2-7; v_gene: TRBV19; CDR3aa: ASSINREYEQY
j_gene: TRBJ2-3; v_gene: TRBV7-2; CDR3aa: ASRGTDTQY
j_gene: TRBJ2-7; v_gene: TRBV7-2; CDR3aa: ASSLRGYEQY